The source of this TCR beta chain is a study of blood T cell repertoires in COVID-19. Deletions cut 4 bases from V and 7 bases from J, with 13 bases between. This CDR3 is built from 14 residues. The germline V gene encodes CDR1 MNHEY and CDR2 SVGAGI. Only in-frame clones appear in the TCRdb table, and some are missing; sequencing was by immunoSEQ multiplex PCR. The table shows 180,000 or so clones, with roughly 84% occurring only once. This clone appeared a few times. The chain employs TRBV6-5 and TRBJ1-4, with D possibly matching TRBD1 (6 bases). The source of this sequence is a human donor with acute COVID-19. The donor label of this sample is uncertain. Sequencing used PBMCs or T cells enriched from blood (not recorded which). This CDR3 is CASSSQGYREKLFF. Here the CDR3 DNA reads TGTGCCAGCAGTTCACAGGGATATCGTGAAAAACTGTTTTTT.